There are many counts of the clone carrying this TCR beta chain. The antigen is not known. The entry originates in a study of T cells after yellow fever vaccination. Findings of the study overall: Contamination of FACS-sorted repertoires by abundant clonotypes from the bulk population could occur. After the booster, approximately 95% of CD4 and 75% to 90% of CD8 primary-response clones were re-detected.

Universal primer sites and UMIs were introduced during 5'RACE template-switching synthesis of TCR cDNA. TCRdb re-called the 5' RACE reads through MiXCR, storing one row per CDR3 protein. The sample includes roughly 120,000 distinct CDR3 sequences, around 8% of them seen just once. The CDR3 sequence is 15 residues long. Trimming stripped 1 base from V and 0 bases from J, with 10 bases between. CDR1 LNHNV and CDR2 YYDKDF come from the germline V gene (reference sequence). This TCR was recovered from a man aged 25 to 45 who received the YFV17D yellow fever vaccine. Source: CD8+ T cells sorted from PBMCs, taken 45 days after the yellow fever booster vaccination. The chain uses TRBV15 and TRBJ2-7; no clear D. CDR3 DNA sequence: TGTGCCACCAGCAGAGGCCAGATATACTCCTACGAGCAGTACTTC. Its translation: CATSRGQIYSYEQYF.